One and the same sample provided the 23 T cell receptor beta chains below, sequenced in a study of T cells in Graves' hyperthyroidism and ophthalmopathy. The source material, RNA transcripts, was used to amplify TCR beta CDR3 regions. The TCR CDR3 was amplified in a first-round RT-PCR using the HTBI primer set. TCRdb fed the multiplex PCR reads into MiXCR, producing one record per CDR3 protein. The table includes about 350,000 distinct CDR3 sequences, around a sixth detected once. Specimen: blood. The receptors here all came from a woman in her forties with Graves' ophthalmopathy.

This clonotype was seen ten or more times. The V and J genes are TRBV28 and TRBJ2-7, with D possibly matching TRBD2 (6 bases). Per germline, CDR1 MDHEN and CDR2 SYDVKM. V lost 3 bases and J 2 bases, leaving 11 bases between the germline ends. The CDR3 length is 14 residues. CDR3 sequence reads: CASSFEGGAYEQYF. CDR3 DNA: TGTGCCAGCAGTTTTGAGGGAGGAGCCTACGAGCAGTACTTC.

This clonotype was counted ten times or more. The chain is built from TRBV27 and TRBJ2-7; perhaps TRBD1 as D (5 bases). V dropped 5 bases and J dropped 3 bases, with 17 bases sitting between them. This CDR3 is built from 15 residues. The germline CDR1 and CDR2 sequences are MNHEY and SMNVEV (reference sequence). The CDR3 sequence: CASSVERGAFYEQYF. The CDR3 DNA is TGTGCCAGCAGTGTCGAAAGGGGCGCTTTCTACGAGCAGTACTTC.

The rearrangement links TRBV10-3 to TRBJ1-1, with D maybe TRBD1 (6 bases). V gave up 6 bases and J gave up 2 bases, with 16 bases separating them. There are 15 residues in the CDR3. From germline, CDR1 is ENHRY and CDR2 SYGVKD. As DNA, the CDR3 is TGTGCCATCAGGGGTTCCAGGACAGTTAACACTGAAGCTTTCTTT. Its translation is CAIRGSRTVNTEAFF.

This clonotype has at least ten counts. At one end, the junction sequence differs from germline, possibly due to a read error. This chain connects TRBV7-8 to TRBJ2-5; D ambiguous. Looked up from germline, CDR1 is SGHVS and CDR2 is FQNEAQ. The CDR3 is 17 amino acids. The CDR3 DNA follows: TGTGCCAGCAACTTAGTTGTGACTGCCCTTCGGAGAGAGACCCAGTACTTC. Translating gives CASNLVVTALRRETQYF.

The gene calls are TRBV6-1 and TRBJ1-5; D gene uncertain. The CDR3 has 16 amino acids. With 0 bases removed from V and 0 bases from J, the gap between germline ends came to 9 bases. Germline V gene sequence: CDR1 MNHNS, CDR2 SASEGT. The CDR3: CASSEAFTVSNQPQHF. The CDR3 DNA is TGTGCCAGCAGTGAAGCGTTCACAGTTAGCAATCAGCCCCAGCATTTT.

This clonotype was seen repeatedly, ten times or more. The rearrangement links TRBV7-9 to TRBJ1-2, with D unclear. The ends were cut back, 5 bases at V and 7 bases at J, with 14 bases in the middle. CDR1 and CDR2 (germline): SEHNR, FQNEAQ (reference sequence). The length of the CDR3 is 13 residues. The CDR3 protein is CASSPQNLGGYTF. The CDR3 DNA sequence: TGTGCCAGCAGCCCCCAGAACCTGGGTGGCTACACCTTC.

The chain is built from TRBV6-2 or TRBV6-3 and TRBJ2-7; 9 bases map to TRBD1. The V and J ends lost 2 bases and 2 bases, in that order; junction bases with no gene match: 4. CDR1 MNHEY and CDR2 SVGEGT come from the germline V gene. CDR3 length: 15 amino acids. The DNA of the CDR3 is TGTGCCAGCAGTTACCTGGGACAGGGAGCCTACGAGCAGTACTTC. Translated: CASSYLGQGAYEQYF.

In its sample, this clonotype was seen a few times. The gene calls are TRBV11-1 and TRBJ2-7; the match to TRBD1 covers 11 bases. This CDR3 is built from 17 residues. The junction had 12 bases not matched to a gene; V was cut back by 5 bases and J by 3 bases. CDR1 is SGHAT and CDR2 is FQDESV in the germline V gene (reference sequence). CDR3 region: CASSPAAGGTGGYEQYF. The CDR3 DNA sequence: TGTGCCAGCAGCCCTGCCGCGGGGGGGACAGGGGGCTACGAGCAGTACTTC.

The chain joins TRBV7-2 to TRBJ1-2, with 8 bases identical to TRBD1. The CDR3 contains 15 residues. The J segment lost 8 bases and the V segment lost 4 bases, leaving 12 bases of the junction unmatched. Per the germline V gene, CDR1 is SGHTA and CDR2 is FQGNSA. CDR3 sequence: CASSSPDRASRGYTF. The CDR3 nucleotides read TGTGCCAGCAGCTCCCCGGACAGGGCATCTCGGGGCTACACCTTC.

This clonotype was counted at least ten times. The gene calls are TRBV28 and TRBJ1-6, with 8 bases lining up with TRBD1. The V gene's germline CDR1 is MDHEN and CDR2 SYDVKM. V was pared by 3 bases and J by 2 bases, with 3 bases of the junction left unmatched. The CDR3 sequence is 16 residues long. The CDR3 nucleotides are TGTGCCAGCAGTTTTCAGGGGGCCACCTATAATTCACCCCTCCACTTT. Encoded protein: CASSFQGATYNSPLHF.

This clonotype was seen only a few times. This rearrangement joins TRBV28 to TRBJ2-5, with D perhaps TRBD2 (5 bases). This CDR3 has 14 residues. Trimming shortened V by 3 bases and J by 0 bases, and 8 bases separated the two germline ends. The germline V gene has CDR1 MDHEN and CDR2 SYDVKM. CDR3 loop: CASSFQRYQETQYF. The CDR3 DNA is TGTGCCAGCAGTTTCCAGCGGTACCAAGAGACCCAGTACTTC.

The chain carries TRBV12-3 or TRBV12-4 and TRBJ2-7, with TRBD1 matching 10 bases. After removal of 6 bases from V and 5 bases from J, the junction contained 7 bases not matched to a gene. CDR3 length: 14 amino acids. This CDR3 is CASSPGGQGNEQYF. For the CDR3, the DNA is TGTGCCAGCAGCCCGGGGGGACAGGGGAACGAGCAGTACTTC.

This clonotype was seen repeatedly, ten times or more. The chain combines TRBV24-1 with TRBJ2-7; D perhaps matches TRBD1 (6 bases). V lost 9 bases and J 6 bases, leaving 17 bases between the germline ends. The CDR3 runs to 13 residues. In germline, CDR1 is KGHDR, CDR2 SFDVKD. The DNA for the CDR3 is TGTGCCACCTCGACAGGCGCATTAGGCGAGCAGTACTTC. Protein: CATSTGALGEQYF.

This clonotype was picked up many times. V usage is TRBV29-1 and J usage is TRBJ1-2; D unclear. V dropped 4 bases and J dropped 8 bases, with 11 bases sitting between them. This CDR3 has 11 residues. Germline V gene sequence: CDR1 SQVTM, CDR2 ANQGSEA. This CDR3 reads CSVGPGSGYTF. DNA of the CDR3: TGCAGCGTTGGCCCGGGTTCAGGCTACACCTTC.

This rearrangement joins TRBV5-1 to TRBJ2-5; D remains unclear. This CDR3 is 14 amino acids long. Germline V lookup: CDR1 SGHRS, CDR2 YFSETQ. Trimming took 0 bases from V and 5 from J, leaving 11 bases between them. The chain's CDR3 is CASSLDGNWETQYF. The CDR3 DNA is TGCGCCAGCAGCTTGGACGGAAACTGGGAGACCCAGTACTTC.

This clonotype has a count of ten or more. Mismatch with germline at one junction end may stem from a read error. The J gene is TRBJ2-5, the V gene TRBV20-1, with D possibly being TRBD1 or TRBD2 (5 bases each). Germline CDR1 and CDR2: DFQATT and SNEGSKA (reference sequence). This CDR3 spans 20 amino acids. CDR3 sequence reads: CSARGQSGLNPTSLLGTQYF. The CDR3, as DNA: TGCAGTGCCAGAGGACAAAGCGGATTAAACCCAACAAGCTTGCTGGGGACCCAGTACTTC.

This clonotype was found many times. The V gene is TRBV24-1, the J gene TRBJ2-5; D assignment may be TRBD1 or TRBD2 (5 bases each). The V end lost 3 bases, the J end lost 2 bases, and 18 bases lay between the germline ends. Germline lookup yields CDR1 KGHDR and CDR2 SFDVKD. CDR3 length: 17 amino acids. Written as DNA, the CDR3 is TGTGCCACCAGTGATCTGAGCCGGGGACCCTTACAAGAGACCCAGTACTTC. It yields the protein CATSDLSRGPLQETQYF.

J is TRBJ1-1 and V is TRBV11-1, with D possibly being TRBD1 (5 bases). V lost 1 base and J 4 bases, leaving 13 bases between the germline ends. The CDR3 has 15 amino acids. The V gene's germline CDR1 is SGHAT and CDR2 FQDESV (reference sequence). CDR3 DNA: TGTGCCAGCAGCTTAGGGGGGGAGATCGGCACTGAAGCTTTCTTT. It encodes CASSLGGEIGTEAFF.

The V and J genes are TRBV30 and TRBJ1-1; 8 bases map to TRBD1. This CDR3 is 17 amino acids long. The V gene's germline CDR1 is GTSNPN and CDR2 SVGIG (reference sequence). V shed 1 base, J shed 0 bases, and the junction held 10 bases outside the gene matches. CDR3 amino acids: CAWSAGTGQRVNTEAFF. DNA for the CDR3: TGTGCCTGGAGTGCGGGGACAGGCCAGAGGGTGAACACTGAAGCTTTCTTT. Together with reference TRBV30 and TRBJ1-1, the CDR3 gives the full variable domain: SQTIHQWPATLVQPVGSPLSLECTVEGTSNPNLYWYRQAAGRGLQLLFYSVGIGQISSEVPQNLSASRPQDRQFILSSKKLLLSDSGFYLCAWSAGTGQRVNTEAFFGQGTRLTVV.

The chain recombines TRBV18 with TRBJ1-1; D ambiguous. V lost 3 bases and J 9 bases, leaving 14 bases between the germline ends. This CDR3 contains 13 residues. Germline lookup yields CDR1 KGHSH and CDR2 LQKENI. CDR3 sequence (DNA): TGTGCCAGCTCACCCGACGAGGCAGAAAAAGCTTTCTTT. Protein sequence: CASSPDEAEKAFF.

This clonotype was recorded many times. The rearrangement joins TRBV7-2 to TRBJ2-5, with 7 bases identical to TRBD1. From germline, CDR1 is SGHTA and CDR2 FQGNSA. V dropped 5 bases and J dropped 4; count of bases not matched to a gene: 13. The CDR3 contains 16 residues. The CDR3 sequence: CASSREHRGLRETQYF. The CDR3 nucleotides read TGTGCCAGCAGCCGAGAACACAGGGGATTGCGAGAGACCCAGTACTTC.

This clonotype was recorded at least ten times. The chain carries TRBV6-2 or TRBV6-3 and TRBJ2-7; D is perhaps TRBD1 (5 bases). Germline V gives CDR1 MNHEY, CDR2 SVGEGT. There are 15 residues in the CDR3. V was clipped by 5 bases and J by 2 bases, with 16 bases between them. This CDR3 is CASSATGHQAYEQYF. The CDR3 coding sequence is TGTGCCAGCAGTGCCACAGGCCACCAGGCCTACGAGCAGTACTTC.

This clonotype occurred many times. The rearrangement uses TRBV28 and TRBJ1-1; tentatively, D is TRBD1 (6 bases). Deletions cut 5 bases from V and 7 bases from J, with 17 bases between. Germline V lookup: CDR1 MDHEN, CDR2 SYDVKM. The length of the CDR3 is 14 residues. The CDR3 here is CASSLPYRVIEAFF. The CDR3 DNA is TGTGCCAGCAGTCTCCCATACAGGGTCATTGAAGCTTTCTTT.